This TCR beta chain was sequenced for a study of blood T cell repertoires in COVID-19. Study overall: The United States, Italy and Spain supplied acute and convalescent COVID-19 samples. In each case, the material was cDNA or gDNA derived from T cells, B-cell-depleted T cells, or PBMCs.

Per the study methods: Amplified reference gene primers provided the basis for estimating nucleated cell counts. The protocol was immunoSEQ multiplex PCR, while the TCRdb copy is restricted to in-frame clones and leaves out a portion. V and J calls and clone size are those listed in that table; D and trimming were worked out from the DNA. The repertoire holds 200,000 to 250,000 clones, about 94% seen once, with 0.82% in the top ten. Seattle patients were enrolled while actively infected and followed longitudinally. V gave up 4 bases and J gave up 2 bases; unmatched junction bases: 6. The CDR3 length is 16 residues. Germline lookup yields CDR1 LGHDT and CDR2 YNNKEL (reference sequence).

Specimen: peripheral blood. This clonotype was obtained from a man aged 55 to 70 with COVID-19, enrolled during active disease. The chain recombines TRBV3-1 (or the pseudogene TRBV3-2) with TRBJ2-1; 9 bases line up with TRBD2. As DNA, the CDR3 is TGTGCCAGCAGCCTAGCCGGGACTAGCCCCTACAATGAGCAGTTCTTC. Encoded protein: CASSLAGTSPYNEQFF.